Listed here is a single T cell receptor beta chain. What it binds is not known. The data are from a study of cytomegalovirus exposure and HLA in healthy donors. Study observations and caveats: In a later analysis, a genetic analysis reported fewer productive-TCR N-insertions in an Asian-associated ancestry cluster than the cohort average. Previous analysis showed most TCR beta V segments were productive about 87% or about 30% of the time. TCR beta V- and J-gene trimming, according to a later analysis, was linked to a missense DCLRE1C variant.

Vbeta (60) and Jbeta (13) primers were used in the PCR. As handled by the study authors: Counted up in a later analysis, unique TCR beta chains came to about 83 million, with some 9.9 million shared. Produced via immunoSEQ multiplex PCR; TCRdb's table is partial and in-frame only. D and trimming come from the DNA, and the V and J calls and clone size come from that table. The table lists fewer than 250,000 clones, roughly 80% of them singletons. The J segment lost 2 bases and the V segment lost 6 bases, leaving 12 bases of the junction unmatched. This CDR3 spans 18 amino acids. Germline values: CDR1 SNHLY, CDR2 FYNNEI.

The sequenced material came from PBMCs. The clonotype was recovered from a man aged 25-40 years in good health and CMV-seronegative. The chain employs TRBV2 and TRBJ2-2; 10 bases align to TRBD2. The CDR3 DNA is TGTGCCAGCAGCCGCCTTTCGAGCGGGGGGGTTAACACCGGGGAGCTGTTTTTT. This sequence encodes CASSRLSSGGVNTGELFF.